What follows is one T cell receptor (beta chain) and its context. This sample stems from a study of T cell changes during pregnancy in multiple sclerosis. The method was immunoSEQ multiplex PCR; TCRdb's version includes in-frame clones alone and lacks a portion of them. The sample lists around 56,000 clones; over 75% were seen once. Trimming shortened V by 5 bases and J by 6 bases, and 11 bases separated the two germline ends. Germline lookup yields CDR1 PRHDT and CDR2 FYEKMQ (reference sequence). The CDR3 runs 12 residues. The TCR sequence derives from a female donor in good health, enrolled as a control in a pregnancy study. Source: peripheral blood, taken in the first trimester of pregnancy. The rearrangement joins TRBV13 to TRBJ2-7; D remains ambiguous. CDR3: CASSKNPLEQYF. The CDR3, as DNA: TGTGCCAGCAGCAAAAATCCCCTCGAGCAGTACTTC.